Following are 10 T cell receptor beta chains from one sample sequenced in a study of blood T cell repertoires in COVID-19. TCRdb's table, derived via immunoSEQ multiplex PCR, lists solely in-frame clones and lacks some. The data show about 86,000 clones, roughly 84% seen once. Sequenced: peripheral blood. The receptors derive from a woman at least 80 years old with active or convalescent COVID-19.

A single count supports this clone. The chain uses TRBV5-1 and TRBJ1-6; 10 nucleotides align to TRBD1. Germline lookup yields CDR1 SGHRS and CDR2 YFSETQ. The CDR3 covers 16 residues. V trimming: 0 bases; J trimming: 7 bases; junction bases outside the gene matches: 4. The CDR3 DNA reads TGCGCCAGCAGCTTGGCCTGGGACAGGGGAAATTCACCCCTCCACTTT. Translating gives CASSLAWDRGNSPLHF. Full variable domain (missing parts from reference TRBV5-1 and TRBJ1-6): KAGVTQTPRYLIKTRGQQVTLSCSPISGHRSVSWYQQTPGQGLQFLFEYFSETQRNKGNFPGRFSGRQFSNSRSEMNVSTLELGDSALYLCASSLAWDRGNSPLHFGNGTRLTVT.

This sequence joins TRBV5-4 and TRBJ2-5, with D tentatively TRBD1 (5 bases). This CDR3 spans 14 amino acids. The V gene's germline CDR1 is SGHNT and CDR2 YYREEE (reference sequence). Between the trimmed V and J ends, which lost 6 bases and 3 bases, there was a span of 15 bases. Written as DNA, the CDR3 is TGTGCCAGCACGCCCCGAGACAGAGAAGAGACCCAGTACTTC. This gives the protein CASTPRDREETQYF.

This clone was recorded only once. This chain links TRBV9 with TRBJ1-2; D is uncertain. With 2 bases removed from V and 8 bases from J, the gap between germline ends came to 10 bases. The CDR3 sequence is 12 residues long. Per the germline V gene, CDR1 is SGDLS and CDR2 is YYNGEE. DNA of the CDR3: TGTGCCAGCAGCGTGCCCCGCCGGGGCTACACCTTC. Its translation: CASSVPRRGYTF. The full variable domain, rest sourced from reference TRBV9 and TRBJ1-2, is DSGVTQTPKHLITATGQRVTLRCSPRSGDLSVYWYQQSLDQGLQFLIQYYNGEERAKGNILERFSAQQFPDLHSELNLSSLELGDSALYFCASSVPRRGYTFGSGTRLTVV.

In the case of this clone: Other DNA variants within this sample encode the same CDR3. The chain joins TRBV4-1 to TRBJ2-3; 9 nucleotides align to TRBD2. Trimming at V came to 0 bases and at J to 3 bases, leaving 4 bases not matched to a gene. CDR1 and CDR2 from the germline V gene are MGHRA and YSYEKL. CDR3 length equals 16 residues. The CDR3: CASSQDPSGGTDTQYF. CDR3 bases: TGCGCCAGCAGCCAAGATCCAAGCGGGGGGACAGATACGCAGTATTTT.

The CDR3 nucleotides read TGTGCCACCAGACGGGGGATGGGCGAAAAACTGTTTTTT. Its translation: CATRRGMGEKLFF. The chain joins TRBV15 to TRBJ1-4, with D possibly matching TRBD1 (5 bases). CDR1 is LNHNV and CDR2 is YYDKDF in the germline V gene (reference sequence). CDR3 length: 13 residues. Trimming stripped 6 bases from V and 8 bases from J, with 13 bases between.

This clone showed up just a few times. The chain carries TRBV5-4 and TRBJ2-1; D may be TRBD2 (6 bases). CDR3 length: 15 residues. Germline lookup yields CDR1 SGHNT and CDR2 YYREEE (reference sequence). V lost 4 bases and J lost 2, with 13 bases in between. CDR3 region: CASSTRGSTYNEQFF. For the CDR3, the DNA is TGTGCCAGCAGCACTCGGGGGAGTACCTACAATGAGCAGTTCTTC.

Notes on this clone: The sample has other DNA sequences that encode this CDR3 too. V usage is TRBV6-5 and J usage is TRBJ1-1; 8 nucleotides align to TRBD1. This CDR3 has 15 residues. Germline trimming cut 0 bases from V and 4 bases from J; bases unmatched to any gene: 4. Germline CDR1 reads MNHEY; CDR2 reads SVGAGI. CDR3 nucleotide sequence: TGTGCCAGCAGTTACTCCGACAGGGGCGGCACTGAAGCTTTCTTT. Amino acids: CASSYSDRGGTEAFF.

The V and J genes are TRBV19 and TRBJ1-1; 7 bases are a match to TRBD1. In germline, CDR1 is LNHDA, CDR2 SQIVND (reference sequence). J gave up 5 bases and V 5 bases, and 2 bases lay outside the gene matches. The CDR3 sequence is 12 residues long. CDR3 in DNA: TGTGCCAGTAGTTCCAGGGGGACTGAAGCTTTCTTT. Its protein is CASSSRGTEAFF. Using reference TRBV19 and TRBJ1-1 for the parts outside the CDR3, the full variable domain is DGGITQSPKYLFRKEGQNVTLSCEQNLNHDAMYWYRQDPGQGLRLIYYSQIVNDFQKGDIAEGYSVSREKKESFPLTVTSAQKNPTAFYLCASSSRGTEAFFGQGTRLTVV.

CDR3 protein: CASRSSGQGISGANVLTF. In DNA form, the CDR3 reads TGTGCCAGCAGATCCTCGGGACAGGGGATCTCTGGGGCCAACGTCCTGACTTTC. The V call is TRBV11-2, the J call TRBJ2-6, with 10 positions matching TRBD1. CDR3 length: 18 amino acids. CDR1 and CDR2 from the germline V gene are SGHAT and FQNNGV. V shed 6 bases, J shed 0 bases, and the junction held 8 bases outside the gene matches.

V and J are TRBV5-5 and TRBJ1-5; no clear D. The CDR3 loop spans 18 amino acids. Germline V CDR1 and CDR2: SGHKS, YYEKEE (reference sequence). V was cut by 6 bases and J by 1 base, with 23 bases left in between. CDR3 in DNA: TGTGCCAGCATCAATAGCGGGATTCGGGGATTGAGCAATCAGCCCCAGCATTTT. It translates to CASINSGIRGLSNQPQHF.